This TCR beta chain was identified during a study of T-cell memory formation after mild COVID-19. Overall study context: TCR clusters mostly belonged to single donors. Whole-study findings and limits: For contracting clones, CD4+ ones sat mainly in CM and EM, CD8+ in EMRA.

The germline V gene encodes CDR1 MRHNA and CDR2 SNTAGT. V dropped 3 bases and J dropped 12 bases, with 15 bases sitting between them. CDR3 length equals 13 residues. A note on this clonotype: Antigen specificity is unknown.

The TCR alpha and TCR beta cDNA libraries, bearing sample barcodes and UMIs, were generated by 5'RACE using constant-segment primers. TCRdb ran MiXCR on the 5' RACE reads and lists one entry per CDR3 protein. The sample comprises 350,000 to 450,000 distinct CDR3 sequences, about 24% of which are singletons, and 8.8% rests with the top ten. The sample taken for sequencing was PBMCs or a T cell subset sorted from them (not recorded which). V and J are TRBV6-4 and TRBJ2-1; D uncertain. The receptor's source is an adult woman who had mild COVID-19 (a few samples of this study predate the infection). Cell type and time point are not known. The CDR3 coding sequence is TGTGCCAGCAGTGAGAAAAGGTTAAGCAGGCAGTTCTTC. Residues: CASSEKRLSRQFF.